Presented here are 20 T cell receptor beta chains from one specimen sequenced in a study of STAT5B mutations in CD4+ large granular lymphocyte leukemia. Assay: immunoSEQ multiplex PCR; the TCRdb copy retains only in-frame clones and omits some. The sample lists over 25,000 clones, about 70% seen once, with roughly 0.31% in the top ten. Sequencing was done on a sample of CD4+ T cells from blood buffy coats. The receptors originated from a human donor in good health.

The chain carries TRBV29-1 and TRBJ2-7; 9 bases line up with TRBD1. This CDR3 region has 14 residues. CDR1 and CDR2 (germline): SQVTM, ANQGSEA. J gave up 3 bases and V 0 bases, and 3 bases lay outside the gene matches. The CDR3 sequence is CSVEERGQGYEQYF. In DNA, the CDR3 is TGCAGCGTTGAAGAGCGGGGACAGGGCTACGAGCAGTACTTC.

This chain links TRBV7-2 with TRBJ2-1; D unresolved. V was trimmed by 0 bases and J by 3 bases, leaving 9 bases between them. Germline CDR1 is SGHTA and CDR2 is FQGNSA. The CDR3 runs to 15 residues. This CDR3 is CASSLAATHYNEQFF. DNA for the CDR3: TGTGCCAGCAGCTTAGCGGCCACGCACTACAATGAGCAGTTCTTC. The full variable domain, with the rest looked up from reference TRBV7-2 and TRBJ2-1, is GAGVSQSPSNKVTEKGKDVELRCDPISGHTALYWYRQSLGQGLEFLIYFQGNSAPDKSGLPSDRFSAERTGGSVSTLTIQRTQQEDSAVYLCASSLAATHYNEQFFGPGTRLTVL.

This clone came up a few times. J is TRBJ1-2 and V is TRBV11-3, with TRBD1 as a possible D gene (5 bases). V lost 4 bases to trimming and J lost 5 bases, with 11 bases between them. This CDR3 is built from 13 residues. Germline V lookup: CDR1 SGHNT, CDR2 YENEEA. The CDR3 DNA sequence: TGTGCCAGCAGCTGGGGACGGAATTATGGCTACACCTTC. Protein: CASSWGRNYGYTF.

The genes are TRBV14 and TRBJ1-3, with 7 bases matching TRBD1. Germline CDR1 and CDR2: SGHDN and FVKESK. CDR3 length: 14 residues. After removal of 1 base from V and 4 bases from J, the junction contained 1 base not matched to a gene. The CDR3: CASSQGRGGNTIYF. The CDR3, as DNA: TGTGCCAGCAGCCAAGGCAGGGGGGGAAACACCATATATTTT.

The chain is built from TRBV2 and TRBJ2-3, with 10 bases aligning to TRBD2. Germline V gene lookup returns CDR1 SNHLY and CDR2 FYNNEI. The CDR3 has 14 amino acids. V shed 6 bases, J shed 2 bases, and the junction held 2 bases outside the gene matches. The chain's CDR3 is CASRLAGFTDTQYF. As DNA, the CDR3 is TGTGCCAGCAGACTAGCGGGGTTCACAGATACGCAGTATTTT.

The V and J genes are TRBV7-2 and TRBJ1-2; 7 bases fit TRBD1. This CDR3 comprises 14 residues. Trimming removed 5 bases from V and 0 bases from J; junction bases left unmatched: 3. CDR1 SGHTA and CDR2 FQGNSA come from the germline V gene. Here the CDR3 reads CASSPGTANYGYTF. CDR3 DNA: TGTGCCAGCAGCCCGGGGACAGCTAACTATGGCTACACCTTC.

This clone was observed a handful of times. The rearrangement links TRBV7-9 to TRBJ1-5, with no clear D. V was trimmed by 4 bases and J by 0 bases, leaving 13 bases between them. The CDR3 loop spans 16 amino acids. Germline CDR1 and CDR2: SEHNR and FQNEAQ (reference sequence). This chain's CDR3 is CASSSLGSYSNQPQHF. CDR3 sequence (DNA): TGTGCCAGCAGCTCCCTGGGGTCCTATAGCAATCAGCCCCAGCATTTT.

The V and J genes are TRBV19 and TRBJ2-1; D possibly corresponds to TRBD2 (7 bases). V dropped 5 bases and J dropped 6 bases, with 17 bases sitting between them. Germline-derived CDR1 and CDR2 are LNHDA and SQIVND (reference sequence). This CDR3 has 15 residues. The CDR3 loop is CASSGTGGLRNEQFF. CDR3 DNA: TGTGCCAGTAGTGGGACGGGGGGCCTACGCAATGAGCAGTTCTTC.

The chain joins TRBV5-1 to TRBJ1-1, with a tentative D call TRBD1 (5 bases). The CDR3 loop spans 14 amino acids. CDR1 is SGHRS and CDR2 is YFSETQ in the germline V gene. V dropped 3 bases and J dropped 3 bases, with 12 bases sitting between them. CDR3: CASSSGGFDTEAFF. As DNA, the CDR3 is TGCGCCAGCAGCTCCGGGGGGTTTGACACTGAAGCTTTCTTT.

This sequence joins TRBV5-4 and TRBJ1-1; D gene ambiguous. Germline-derived CDR1 and CDR2 are SGHNT and YYREEE (reference sequence). V was clipped by 4 bases and J by 3 bases, with 10 bases between them. The CDR3 runs to 13 residues. CDR3 loop: CASSLRRDTEAFF. For the CDR3, the DNA is TGTGCCAGCAGCCTAAGACGCGACACTGAAGCTTTCTTT.

V gene TRBV14 combines with J gene TRBJ2-4, with TRBD1 identical over 9 bases. This CDR3 has 16 amino acids. Germline V gene lookup returns CDR1 SGHDN and CDR2 FVKESK. V trimming: 6 bases; J trimming: 6 bases; junction bases outside the gene matches: 12. CDR3 bases: TGTGCCAGCAGTCCGATGTGGGGACAGGGATTAAACATTCAGTACTTC. Translating it yields CASSPMWGQGLNIQYF.

This clone was seen just once. The CDR3 nucleotides read TGCGCCAGCAGCTTGGATCTGACAGGGGGGACAGATACGCAGTATTTT. Translation gives CASSLDLTGGTDTQYF. This chain uses TRBV5-1 with TRBJ2-3; TRBD1 matches 9 bases. Germline V lookup: CDR1 SGHRS, CDR2 YFSETQ. The trim removed 0 bases at V and 3 bases at J, leaving 5 bases unmatched. There are 16 residues in the CDR3.

This rearrangement joins TRBV7-2 to TRBJ2-3, with D perhaps TRBD1 or TRBD2 (6 bases each). The CDR3 has 15 amino acids. CDR1 is SGHTA and CDR2 is FQGNSA in the germline V gene. V gave up 4 bases and J gave up 10 bases, with 21 bases separating them. The CDR3 sequence is CASSSKSGDNSPQYF. In DNA, the CDR3 is TGTGCCAGCAGCTCAAAGTCGGGGGACAACAGTCCGCAGTATTTT.

This chain links TRBV7-2 with TRBJ2-7, with TRBD2 matching 9 bases. J was trimmed by 4 bases and V by 2 bases; bases with no gene match: 3. There are 14 residues in the CDR3. Germline-derived CDR1 and CDR2 are SGHTA and FQGNSA. Here the CDR3 reads CASSLRREGYEQYF. CDR3 DNA: TGTGCCAGCAGCTTAAGGCGGGAGGGGTACGAGCAGTACTTC.

The chain links TRBV6-4 to TRBJ2-5, with D unresolved. Trimming removed 2 bases at V and 7 bases at J, with 8 bases between. Germline CDR1 MRHNA, CDR2 SNTAGT. The CDR3 contains 12 residues. CDR3 residues: CASSDEAGTQYF. The CDR3 DNA sequence: TGTGCCAGCAGTGACGAAGCTGGGACCCAGTACTTC.

This clone was counted only a few times. The chain joins TRBV5-6 to TRBJ1-2, with no clear D. This CDR3 spans 12 amino acids. Germline assignment: CDR1 SGHDT and CDR2 YYEEEE. V was clipped by 0 bases and J by 8 bases, with 8 bases between them. The CDR3 nucleotides are TGTGCCAGCAGCTTGGACAGCTTGGGCTACACCTTC. This translates into CASSLDSLGYTF.

The chain recombines TRBV2 with TRBJ2-1; D is unresolved. There are 11 residues in the CDR3. V was cut by 6 bases and J by 7 bases, with 7 bases left in between. Looked up from germline, CDR1 is SNHLY and CDR2 is FYNNEI. The CDR3 sequence: CASSQTNEQFF. CDR3 bases: TGTGCCAGCAGCCAAACGAATGAGCAGTTCTTC.

The V gene is TRBV7-2, the J gene TRBJ1-2, with D uncertain. Germline V gives CDR1 SGHTA, CDR2 FQGNSA. CDR3 length: 15 amino acids. Trimming left V 5 bases short and J 4 bases short, with 17 bases between. The DNA for the CDR3 is TGTGCCAGCAGCCCCAGCGGTGCGGCCAGCTATGGCTACACCTTC. Protein product: CASSPSGAASYGYTF.

The chain couples TRBV7-9 to TRBJ1-5, with a tentative D call TRBD1 (5 bases). V shed 6 bases and J shed 1 base, with 16 bases lying between them. CDR1 and CDR2 (germline): SEHNR, FQNEAQ (reference sequence). This CDR3 region has 16 residues. CDR3 nucleotides: TGTGCCAGCAGTTCGCAGGGAGGTTTGAGCAATCAGCCCCAGCATTTT. It specifies CASSSQGGLSNQPQHF.

This chain links TRBV2 with TRBJ1-1, with D uncertain. This CDR3 is 15 amino acids long. The germline gives CDR1 SNHLY, CDR2 FYNNEI. With 4 bases removed from V and 0 bases from J, the gap between germline ends came to 12 bases. In DNA form, the CDR3 reads TGTGCCAGCAGTGGCCCACAGCGCATGAACACTGAAGCTTTCTTT. Translation gives CASSGPQRMNTEAFF.